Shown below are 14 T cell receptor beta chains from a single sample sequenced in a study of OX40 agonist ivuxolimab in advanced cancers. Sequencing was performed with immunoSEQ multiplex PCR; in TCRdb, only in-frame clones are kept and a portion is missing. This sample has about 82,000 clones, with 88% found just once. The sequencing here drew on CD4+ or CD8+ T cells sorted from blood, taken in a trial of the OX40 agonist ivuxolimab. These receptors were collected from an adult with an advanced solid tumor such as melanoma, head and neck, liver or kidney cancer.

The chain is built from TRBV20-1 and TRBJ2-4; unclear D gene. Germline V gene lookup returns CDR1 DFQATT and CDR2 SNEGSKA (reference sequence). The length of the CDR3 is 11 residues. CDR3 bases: TGCAGCCCCGTAGCCAAAAACATTCAGTACTTC. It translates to CSPVAKNIQYF.

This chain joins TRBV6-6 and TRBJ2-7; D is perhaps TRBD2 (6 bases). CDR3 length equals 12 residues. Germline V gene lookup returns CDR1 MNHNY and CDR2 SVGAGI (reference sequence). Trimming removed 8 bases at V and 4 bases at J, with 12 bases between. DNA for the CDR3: TGTGCCAGCGGGAGGAGCTCGTACGAGCAGTACTTC. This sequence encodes CASGRSSYEQYF.

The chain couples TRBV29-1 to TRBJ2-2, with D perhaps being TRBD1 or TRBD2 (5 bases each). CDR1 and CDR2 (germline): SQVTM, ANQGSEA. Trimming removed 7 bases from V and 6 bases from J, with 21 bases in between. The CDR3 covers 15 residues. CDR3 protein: CSGGVGSWYSGELFF. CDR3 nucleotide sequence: TGCAGCGGAGGGGTGGGGTCGTGGTATTCCGGGGAGCTGTTTTTT.

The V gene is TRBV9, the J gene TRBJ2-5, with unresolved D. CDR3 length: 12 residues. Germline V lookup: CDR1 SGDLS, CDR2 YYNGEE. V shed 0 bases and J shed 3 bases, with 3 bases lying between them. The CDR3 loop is CASSVGEETQYF. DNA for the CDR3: TGTGCCAGCAGCGTAGGAGAAGAGACCCAGTACTTC.

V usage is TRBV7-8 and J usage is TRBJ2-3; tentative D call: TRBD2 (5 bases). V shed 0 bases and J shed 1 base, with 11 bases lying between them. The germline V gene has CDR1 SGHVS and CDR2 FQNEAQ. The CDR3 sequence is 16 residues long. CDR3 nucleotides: TGTGCCAGCAGCTTAGCTGGAGGCGCGGGCACAGATACGCAGTATTTT. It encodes CASSLAGGAGTDTQYF.

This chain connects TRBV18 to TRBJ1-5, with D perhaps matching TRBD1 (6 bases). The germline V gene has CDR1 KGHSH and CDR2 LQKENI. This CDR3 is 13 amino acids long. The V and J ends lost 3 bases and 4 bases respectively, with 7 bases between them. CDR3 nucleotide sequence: TGTGCCAGCTCACCTGACAGGAATCAGCCCCAGCATTTT. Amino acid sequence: CASSPDRNQPQHF.

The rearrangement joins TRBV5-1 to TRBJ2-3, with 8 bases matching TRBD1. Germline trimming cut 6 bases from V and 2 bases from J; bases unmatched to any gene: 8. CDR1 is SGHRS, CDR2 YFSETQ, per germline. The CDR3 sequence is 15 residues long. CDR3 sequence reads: CASTTPTGDTDTQYF. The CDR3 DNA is TGCGCCAGCACCACCCCGACAGGGGACACAGATACGCAGTATTTT.

CDR3 sequence: CAWTRGSHQPQHF. The CDR3, as DNA: TGTGCCTGGACTCGCGGATCCCATCAGCCCCAGCATTTT. V is TRBV30 and J is TRBJ1-5; D unclear. The CDR3 covers 13 residues. Germline V CDR1 and CDR2: GTSNPN, SVGIG (reference sequence). V was trimmed by 4 bases and J by 5 bases, leaving 12 bases between them.

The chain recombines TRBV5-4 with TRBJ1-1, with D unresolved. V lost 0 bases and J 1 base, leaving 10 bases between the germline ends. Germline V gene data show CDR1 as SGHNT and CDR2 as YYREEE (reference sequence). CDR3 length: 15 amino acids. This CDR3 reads CASSLGASQNTEAFF. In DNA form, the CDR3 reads TGTGCCAGCAGCTTGGGGGCTAGCCAGAACACTGAAGCTTTCTTT. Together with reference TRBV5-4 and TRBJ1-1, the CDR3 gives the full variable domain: ETGVTQSPTHLIKTRGQQVTLRCSSQSGHNTVSWYQQALGQGPQFIFQYYREEENGRGNFPPRFSGLQFPNYSSELNVNALELDDSALYLCASSLGASQNTEAFFGQGTRLTVV.

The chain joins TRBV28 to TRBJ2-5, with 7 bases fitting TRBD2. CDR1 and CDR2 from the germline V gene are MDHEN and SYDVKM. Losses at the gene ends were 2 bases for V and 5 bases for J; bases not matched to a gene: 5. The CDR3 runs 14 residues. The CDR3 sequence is CASSLRAGWETQYF. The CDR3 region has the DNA TGTGCCAGCAGTTTAAGAGCGGGGTGGGAGACCCAGTACTTC.

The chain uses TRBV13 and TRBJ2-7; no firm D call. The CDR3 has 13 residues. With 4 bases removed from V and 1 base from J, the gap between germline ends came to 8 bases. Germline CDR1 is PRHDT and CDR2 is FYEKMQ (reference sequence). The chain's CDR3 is CASSSPVSYEQYF. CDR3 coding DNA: TGTGCCAGCAGCTCCCCCGTATCCTACGAGCAGTACTTC.

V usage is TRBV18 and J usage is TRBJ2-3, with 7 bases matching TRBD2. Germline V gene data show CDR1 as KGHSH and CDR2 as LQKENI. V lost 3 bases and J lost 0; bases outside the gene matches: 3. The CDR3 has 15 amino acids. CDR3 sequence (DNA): TGTGCCAGCTCACCCCGGACTAGTAGCACAGATACGCAGTATTTT. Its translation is CASSPRTSSTDTQYF.

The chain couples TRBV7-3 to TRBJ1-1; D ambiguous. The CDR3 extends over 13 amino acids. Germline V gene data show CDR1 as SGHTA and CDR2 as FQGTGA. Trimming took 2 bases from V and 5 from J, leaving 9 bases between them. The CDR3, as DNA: TGTGCCAGCAGCTTAGAGGGTCTTACTGAAGCTTTCTTT. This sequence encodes CASSLEGLTEAFF.

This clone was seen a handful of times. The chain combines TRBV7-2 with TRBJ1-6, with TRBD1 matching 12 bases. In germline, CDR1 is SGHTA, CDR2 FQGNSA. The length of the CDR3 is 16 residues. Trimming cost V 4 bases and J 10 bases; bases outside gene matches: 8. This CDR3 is CASSSLGDRGRSPLHF. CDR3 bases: TGTGCCAGCAGCTCCTTAGGGGACAGGGGGCGATCACCCCTCCACTTT.